Sequencing of this T cell receptor beta chain was carried out in a study of graft-versus-host responses after intestinal transplantation. Study background: In this cohort, recipients had multivisceral, liver-intestinal, or isolated intestinal transplants. All recipients got anti-thymocyte globulin induction, then tacrolimus and steroids for about 3 years.

Profiled with immunoSEQ multiplex PCR; TCRdb holds only in-frame clones, not every one. Here the sample spans more than 50,000 clones, more than 80% being singletons. On this clone: The antigen remains undetermined.

The germline V gene has CDR1 SEHNR and CDR2 FQNEAQ (reference sequence). The V end lost 4 bases, the J end lost 0 bases, and 23 bases lay between the germline ends. The CDR3 runs to 19 residues. Study outcomes and limitations: Marrow from the recipient contained GvH clones, some of which had appeared first in ileum or blood. After transplant, early declines in HvG clones were associated with peak levels of circulating GvH clones.

The clonotype was recovered from a human patient who received an intestinal transplant, so some T cells may come from the graft donor. This rearrangement joins TRBV7-9 to TRBJ2-3, with D perhaps being TRBD1 or TRBD2 (5 bases each). The sequences come from PBMCs, collected roughly 660 days after intestinal transplant. The CDR3: CASSYPGMDIFYSTDTQYF. The CDR3 bases are TGTGCCAGCAGCTACCCCGGGATGGACATTTTTTATAGCACAGATACGCAGTATTTT.